These 10 T cell receptor beta chains came from one sample sequenced in a study of blood T cell repertoires in COVID-19. Some clones are missing from TCRdb's copy, which holds only in-frame ones; the method was immunoSEQ multiplex PCR. The sample consists of fewer than 250,000 clones, about four fifths of them appearing once. Sequencing used PBMCs or T cells enriched from blood (not recorded which). The receptors here all came from a woman aged 40 to 50 who had been exposed to COVID-19.

In this sample, this clone turned up a few times. This chain uses TRBV7-3 with TRBJ2-6, with D tentatively TRBD2 (6 bases). Trimming shortened V by 5 bases and J by 1 base, and 12 bases separated the two germline ends. CDR3 length: 16 amino acids. Germline-derived CDR1 and CDR2 are SGHTA and FQGTGA. The CDR3 nucleotides are TGTGCCAGCAGCGCACCCGGGAGATCTGGGGCCAACGTCCTGACTTTC. Translated: CASSAPGRSGANVLTF.

CDR3 in DNA: TGTGCCAGTAGTATGGGCACAGGACAGCCTAATTCACCCCTCCACTTT. The encoded protein is CASSMGTGQPNSPLHF. The V gene is TRBV19, the J gene TRBJ1-6, with D maybe TRBD1 (6 bases). Between the trimmed V and J ends, which lost 3 bases and 6 bases, there was a span of 15 bases. Germline V gene data show CDR1 as LNHDA and CDR2 as SQIVND (reference sequence). The length of the CDR3 is 16 residues.

J is TRBJ1-2 and V is TRBV28; tentatively, D is TRBD1 (6 bases). Germline assignment: CDR1 MDHEN and CDR2 SYDVKM. V lost 7 bases to trimming and J lost 7 bases, with 19 bases between them. The CDR3 has 14 residues. CDR3 DNA sequence: TGTGCCAGCACCGTTCCAGGGGCCTTTGGTGGCTACACCTTC. Protein sequence: CASTVPGAFGGYTF.

The J gene is TRBJ2-3, the V gene TRBV10-3, with D tentatively TRBD2 (5 bases). CDR3 length equals 14 residues. From germline, CDR1 is ENHRY and CDR2 SYGVKD. Deletions cut 6 bases from V and 2 bases from J, with 12 bases between. The CDR3 coding sequence is TGTGCCATCAGGGGAGCCTTCTCCACAGATACGCAGTATTTT. It is translated as CAIRGAFSTDTQYF.

This CDR3 reads CASSPDREKLFF. The CDR3 bases are TGTGCCAGCAGCCCCGACAGGGAAAAACTGTTTTTT. V is TRBV6-5 and J is TRBJ1-4; D possibly corresponds to TRBD1 (6 bases). The germline V gene has CDR1 MNHEY and CDR2 SVGAGI. CDR3 length: 12 residues. V gave up 6 bases and J gave up 8 bases, with 10 bases separating them.

The chain uses TRBV28 and TRBJ1-5, with TRBD1 matching over 7 bases. J gave up 3 bases and V 6 bases, and 8 bases lay outside the gene matches. This CDR3 is 15 amino acids long. Per germline, CDR1 MDHEN and CDR2 SYDVKM. CDR3 region: CASRTRTGPNQPQHF. The CDR3 coding sequence is TGTGCCAGCAGAACCAGGACAGGCCCCAATCAGCCCCAGCATTTT. The full variable domain, completed using reference TRBV28 and TRBJ1-5, is DVKVTQSSRYLVKRTGEKVFLECVQDMDHENMFWYRQDPGLGLRLIYFSYDVKMKEKGDIPEGYSVSREKKERFSLILESASTNQTSMYLCASRTRTGPNQPQHFGDGTRLSIL.

This sequence joins TRBV5-1 and TRBJ1-1, with 7 bases that match TRBD1. With V trimmed by 3 bases and J by 2 bases, 7 bases remained unmatched. The germline V gene has CDR1 SGHRS and CDR2 YFSETQ. The CDR3 has 15 amino acids. CDR3 amino acids: CASSSSGTVNTEAFF. The CDR3 nucleotides read TGCGCCAGCAGCTCCTCCGGGACAGTTAACACTGAAGCTTTCTTT.

The CDR3 loop reads CASSLGGGTMNTEAFF. In DNA form, the CDR3 reads TGTGCCAGCAGCTTAGGCGGGGGGACTATGAACACTGAAGCTTTCTTT. The chain links TRBV13 to TRBJ1-1; possible D gene TRBD1, 5 bases. The germline CDR1 and CDR2 sequences are PRHDT and FYEKMQ (reference sequence). Trimming removed 0 bases from V and 0 bases from J, with 11 bases in between. The CDR3 extends over 16 amino acids.

This clone was recorded once. V is TRBV4-1 and J is TRBJ1-1; D not resolved. Trimming pared 1 base from V and 6 bases from J, leaving 9 bases between. The CDR3 consists of 13 residues. Germline V CDR1 and CDR2: MGHRA, YSYEKL. DNA of the CDR3: TGCGCCAGCAGCCAAGTAATGCGTTCTGAAGCTTTCTTT. This gives the protein CASSQVMRSEAFF.

The V and J genes are TRBV7-9 and TRBJ1-1; 8 bases fit TRBD1. The CDR3 is 15 residues long. J was trimmed by 0 bases and V by 5 bases; bases with no gene match: 5. Germline V gene lookup returns CDR1 SEHNR and CDR2 FQNEAQ (reference sequence). CDR3 loop: CASSQRTGMNTEAFF. The DNA of the CDR3 is TGTGCCAGCAGCCAAAGGACAGGGATGAACACTGAAGCTTTCTTT.